This entry features one TCR beta chain sequence. Per the original data handling: Estimation of nucleated cell counts relied on the amplification of reference gene primers. The table came from immunoSEQ multiplex PCR; TCRdb's copy has only in-frame clones and leaves some out. Clone size and V and J calls were adopted from that table, with D and trimming inferred from the DNA. The sample lists tens of thousands of clones, about 90% occurring once. This entry is derived from a study of blood T cell repertoires in COVID-19. Study as a whole: T cells, B-cell-depleted T cells, or PBMCs supplied cDNA or gDNA.

The CDR3 contains 12 residues. Between the trimmed V and J ends, which lost 0 bases and 8 bases, there was a span of 8 bases. Germline assignment: CDR1 SGHDT and CDR2 YYEEEE. Material: peripheral blood. The chain is built from TRBV5-6 and TRBJ1-2; D is ambiguous. This clonotype originated in a man older than 75 with acute or convalescent COVID-19. The CDR3 coding sequence is TGTGCCAGCAGCTTGGGGGGAGGAGGCTACACCTTC. Protein: CASSLGGGGYTF.